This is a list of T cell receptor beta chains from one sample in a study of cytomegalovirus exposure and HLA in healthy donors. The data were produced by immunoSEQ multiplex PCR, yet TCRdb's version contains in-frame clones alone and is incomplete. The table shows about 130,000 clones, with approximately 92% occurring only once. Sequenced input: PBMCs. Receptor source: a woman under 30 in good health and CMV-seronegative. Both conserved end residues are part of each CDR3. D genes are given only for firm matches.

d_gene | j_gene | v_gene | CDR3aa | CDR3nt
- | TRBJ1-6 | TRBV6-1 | CASSEPAERRPLHF | TGTGCCAGCAGTGAACCGGCGGAACGGAGACCCCTCCACTTT
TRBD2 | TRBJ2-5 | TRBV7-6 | CASSLLRSGGYQETQYF | TGTGCCAGCAGCTTACTACGCAGCGGGGGGTACCAAGAGACCCAGTACTTC
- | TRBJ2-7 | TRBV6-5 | CASSYVDSIYEQYF | TGTGCCAGCAGTTACGTCGACAGTATCTACGAGCAGTACTTC
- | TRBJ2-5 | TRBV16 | CASSQSGLPQETQYF | TGTGCCAGCAGCCAATCGGGGCTACCCCAAGAGACCCAGTACTTC
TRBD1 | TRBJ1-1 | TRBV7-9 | CASSLRDRGEGFF | TGTGCCAGCAGCCTTCGGGACAGGGGAGAGGGTTTCTTT
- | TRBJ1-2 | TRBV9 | CASSVGDTNYGYTF | TGTGCCAGCAGCGTTGGGGACACGAACTATGGCTACACCTTC
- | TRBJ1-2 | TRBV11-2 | CASSLEGPGGYTF | TGTGCCAGCAGCTTGGAAGGGCCGGGGGGCTACACCTTC
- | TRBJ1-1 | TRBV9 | CASSVDSYTEAFF | TGTGCCAGCAGCGTAGACAGTTACACTGAAGCTTTCTTT
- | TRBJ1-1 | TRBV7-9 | CASTGGTSNTEAFF | TGTGCCAGCACCGGGGGGACTTCGAACACTGAAGCTTTCTTT
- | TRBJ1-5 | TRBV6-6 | CASKGESGNQPQHF | TGTGCCAGCAAGGGGGAGTCGGGCAATCAGCCCCAGCATTTT
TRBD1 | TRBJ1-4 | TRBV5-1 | CASRQGATTNEKLFF | TGCGCCAGCAGACAGGGGGCCACCACTAATGAAAAACTGTTTTTT
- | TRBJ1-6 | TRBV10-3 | CAISVAAAPGNSPLHF | TGTGCCATCAGTGTCGCTGCGGCTCCGGGGAATTCACCCCTCCACTTT